These T cell receptor beta chains were read from a single sample in a study of cytomegalovirus exposure and HLA in healthy donors. TCRdb's table, derived via immunoSEQ multiplex PCR, lists solely in-frame clones and lacks some. Here the sample spans roughly 150,000 clones, around 92% being singletons. The sequenced material came from PBMCs. These receptors came from a woman younger than 35 in good health and CMV-seropositive. The CDR3 runs from the conserved cysteine through the conserved F or W. A D gene is named only where the DNA matches it firmly. A clone size is listed for some rows: how often the clone was seen (once, few, many), or a class if it is expanded.

CDR3 DNA: TGTGCCAGCAGTTTGGGGACAGGAGGTATCCTTCTCTATGGCTACACCTTC
CDR3 protein: CASSLGTGGILLYGYTF
clone size: .
J gene: TRBJ1-2
V gene: TRBV28
D gene: TRBD1

CDR3 DNA: TGTGCCAGCAGCAGGCTCGTTAGATCTGGAAACACCATATATTTT
CDR3 protein: CASSRLVRSGNTIYF
clone size: once
J gene: TRBJ1-3
V gene: TRBV28
D gene: .

CDR3 DNA: TGTGCCAGCAGTGAAATGGAACTAGCAACATCCTACGAGCAGTACTTC
CDR3 protein: CASSEMELATSYEQYF
clone size: .
J gene: TRBJ2-7
V gene: TRBV2
D gene: .

CDR3 DNA: TGTGCCAGCAGCCTCCGGGACAGTGCTTGGGTCGGGGAGCTGTTTTTT
CDR3 protein: CASSLRDSAWVGELFF
clone size: once
J gene: TRBJ2-2
V gene: TRBV7-9
D gene: TRBD1

CDR3 DNA: TGTGCCAGCAGCTTAACAGGGACGAACACCGGGGAGCTGTTTTTT
CDR3 protein: CASSLTGTNTGELFF
clone size: .
J gene: TRBJ2-2
V gene: TRBV7-2
D gene: .

CDR3 DNA: TGTGCCAGCAGCCCCTTGGGACAGGGGTCCTACGAGCAGTACTTC
CDR3 protein: CASSPLGQGSYEQYF
clone size: .
J gene: TRBJ2-7
V gene: TRBV7-8
D gene: TRBD1

CDR3 DNA: TGTGCCAGCAGCGTTCTAGACAGGGTATTTGCAGATACGCAGTATTTT
CDR3 protein: CASSVLDRVFADTQYF
clone size: .
J gene: TRBJ2-3
V gene: TRBV9
D gene: TRBD1

CDR3 DNA: TGTGCCAGCAGCTTAGTTTTCGGTGGCGGGACCACAGATACGCAGTATTTT
CDR3 protein: CASSLVFGGGTTDTQYF
clone size: .
J gene: TRBJ2-3
V gene: TRBV7-2
D gene: .

CDR3 DNA: TGCGCCAGCAGCTTACTCAGGTGTCCTTATTTTGCAACTAATGAAAAACTGTTTTTT
CDR3 protein: CASSLLRCPYFATNEKLFF
clone size: .
J gene: TRBJ1-4
V gene: TRBV23-1
D gene: .

CDR3 DNA: TGTGCCAGCAGCCAAGGTCAGGGCTTCATGAACACTGAAGCTTTCTTT
CDR3 protein: CASSQGQGFMNTEAFF
clone size: .
J gene: TRBJ1-1
V gene: TRBV14
D gene: .

CDR3 DNA: TGCAGCGTCCCAAGACAGGGGGATTTGAACACTGAAGCTTTCTTT
CDR3 protein: CSVPRQGDLNTEAFF
clone size: .
J gene: TRBJ1-1
V gene: TRBV29-1
D gene: TRBD1

CDR3 DNA: TGCGCCAGCAGAACTAGCGGGGGAAAAGAGCAGTACTTC
CDR3 protein: CASRTSGGKEQYF
clone size: .
J gene: TRBJ2-7
V gene: TRBV5-1
D gene: TRBD2

CDR3 DNA: TGTGCCAGCAGCTTATCCGGGACAGGGACGGGCTATGGCTACACCTTC
CDR3 protein: CASSLSGTGTGYGYTF
clone size: .
J gene: TRBJ1-2
V gene: TRBV7-9
D gene: TRBD1

CDR3 DNA: TGTGCCAGCAGCTACTACAGGGGGGGTACAGATACGCAGTATTTT
CDR3 protein: CASSYYRGGTDTQYF
clone size: .
J gene: TRBJ2-3
V gene: TRBV5-4
D gene: .

CDR3 DNA: TGTGCCTGTTCCCGGGACAGGCGGCGATGGGAGGATGAAAAACTGTTTTTT
CDR3 protein: CACSRDRRRWEDEKLFF
clone size: .
J gene: TRBJ1-4
V gene: TRBV30
D gene: TRBD1

CDR3 DNA: TGTGCCAGCAGCCCCCGACTAGCGGGAGAGACCCAGTACTTC
CDR3 protein: CASSPRLAGETQYF
clone size: .
J gene: TRBJ2-5
V gene: TRBV13
D gene: TRBD2

CDR3 DNA: TGTGCCATCAGCCCAGGACAGGGGGCATCGCGCTCTGGGGCCAACGTCCTGACTTTC
CDR3 protein: CAISPGQGASRSGANVLTF
clone size: .
J gene: TRBJ2-6
V gene: TRBV10-3
D gene: TRBD1

CDR3 DNA: TGTGCCAGCAGCTTCTTGGGGGCTGACAGTAATCAGTACTTC
CDR3 protein: CASSFLGADSNQYF
clone size: .
J gene: TRBJ2-7
V gene: TRBV5-4
D gene: .

CDR3 DNA: TGTGCCAGCAGTTTAAACACCTACGAGCAGTACTTC
CDR3 protein: CASSLNTYEQYF
clone size: .
J gene: TRBJ2-7
V gene: TRBV28
D gene: .

CDR3 DNA: TGTGCCAGCAGCCCCTCCCAGGGAAGCAATCAGCCCCAGCATTTT
CDR3 protein: CASSPSQGSNQPQHF
clone size: .
J gene: TRBJ1-5
V gene: TRBV11-2
D gene: .

CDR3 DNA: TGTGCCAGCAGCTTAGGTCTGCGAGAGACCCAGTACTTC
CDR3 protein: CASSLGLRETQYF
clone size: .
J gene: TRBJ2-5
V gene: TRBV11-3
D gene: .

CDR3 DNA: TGTGCCAGCAGCTTAACCCTAGCGGGGGGCACAGATACGCAGTATTTT
CDR3 protein: CASSLTLAGGTDTQYF
clone size: few
J gene: TRBJ2-3
V gene: TRBV11-1
D gene: TRBD2

CDR3 DNA: TGTGCCAGCAGTTTAGACTACTATGGCTACACCTTC
CDR3 protein: CASSLDYYGYTF
clone size: .
J gene: TRBJ1-2
V gene: TRBV28
D gene: .

CDR3 DNA: TGTGCCAGCACCGCCAGGGGCGATGAGCAGTTCTTC
CDR3 protein: CASTARGDEQFF
clone size: .
J gene: TRBJ2-1
V gene: TRBV28
D gene: .

CDR3 DNA: TGTGCCAGCAGCCAAAAAGGCGGGGGGCAGCCCCAGCATTTT
CDR3 protein: CASSQKGGGQPQHF
clone size: once
J gene: TRBJ1-5
V gene: TRBV6-5
D gene: .

CDR3 DNA: TGTGCCAGCAGCTTTACAGGGGGCAGAACTGAAGCTTTCTTT
CDR3 protein: CASSFTGGRTEAFF
clone size: .
J gene: TRBJ1-1
V gene: TRBV7-3
D gene: TRBD1

CDR3 DNA: TGTGCCAGCAGTGCCGGGACAGGGTCCCTTAGCTACACCTTC
CDR3 protein: CASSAGTGSLSYTF
clone size: .
J gene: TRBJ1-2
V gene: TRBV6-4
D gene: TRBD1

CDR3 DNA: TGTGCCAGCAGCTCTATTCGGACAGTGTACAATGAGCAGTTCTTC
CDR3 protein: CASSSIRTVYNEQFF
clone size: .
J gene: TRBJ2-1
V gene: TRBV7-2
D gene: .

CDR3 DNA: TGTGCCAGTAGTAGAATGGACTCTTGGGGAATTAACTATGGCTACACCTTC
CDR3 protein: CASSRMDSWGINYGYTF
clone size: once
J gene: TRBJ1-2
V gene: TRBV19
D gene: .

CDR3 DNA: TGTGCCAGCAGCGTAGGTCCGGGGTACACCGGGGAGCTGTTTTTT
CDR3 protein: CASSVGPGYTGELFF
clone size: .
J gene: TRBJ2-2
V gene: TRBV9
D gene: .

CDR3 DNA: TGTGCCAGCAGCTTAAGGCCGATCTTGGATGAGCAGTTCTTC
CDR3 protein: CASSLRPILDEQFF
clone size: .
J gene: TRBJ2-1
V gene: TRBV7-3
D gene: .

CDR3 DNA: TGCAGCGTCGAAGATACAGGGGTAGGCTATGGCTACACCTTC
CDR3 protein: CSVEDTGVGYGYTF
clone size: .
J gene: TRBJ1-2
V gene: TRBV29-1
D gene: TRBD1

CDR3 DNA: TGCGCCAGCAGCTTGGCTGCGATGGGGCAGACCCAGTACTTC
CDR3 protein: CASSLAAMGQTQYF
clone size: .
J gene: TRBJ2-5
V gene: TRBV5-1
D gene: .

CDR3 DNA: TGTGCCAGCAGCGCCCGACTAGCGGGAGGGTCAGATACGCAGTATTTT
CDR3 protein: CASSARLAGGSDTQYF
clone size: .
J gene: TRBJ2-3
V gene: TRBV11-3
D gene: TRBD2

CDR3 DNA: TGTGCCTGGAGTGTAATGCGCGGGAGGGCCAATGAGCAGTTCTTC
CDR3 protein: CAWSVMRGRANEQFF
clone size: .
J gene: TRBJ2-1
V gene: TRBV30
D gene: TRBD2

CDR3 DNA: TGCAGCGTTGGATACAGGGGGGAAGAGCAGTACTTC
CDR3 protein: CSVGYRGEEQYF
clone size: .
J gene: TRBJ2-7
V gene: TRBV29-1
D gene: TRBD1

CDR3 DNA: TGCGCCAGCTCAGGGGGCGGACAAGAGACCCAGTACTTC
CDR3 protein: CASSGGGQETQYF
clone size: once
J gene: TRBJ2-5
V gene: TRBV10-1
D gene: TRBD1

CDR3 DNA: TGTGCCAGCAGTTCCGCGGGACGGCCGAACACTGAAGCTTTCTTT
CDR3 protein: CASSSAGRPNTEAFF
clone size: .
J gene: TRBJ1-1
V gene: TRBV28
D gene: .

CDR3 DNA: TGTGCCAGCAGTGTACAGGGAAACTACGAGCAGTACTTC
CDR3 protein: CASSVQGNYEQYF
clone size: .
J gene: TRBJ2-7
V gene: TRBV2
D gene: .

CDR3 DNA: TGTGCCTGGAGTGAGGAGGGTGGCTACACCTTC
CDR3 protein: CAWSEEGGYTF
clone size: once
J gene: TRBJ1-2
V gene: TRBV30
D gene: .

CDR3 DNA: TGCGCCAGCAGAACAGAAGGACAGGGGACCTACGAGCAGTACTTC
CDR3 protein: CASRTEGQGTYEQYF
clone size: .
J gene: TRBJ2-7
V gene: TRBV5-1
D gene: TRBD1